Reported below is one TCR beta chain. Its antigen is not known. The CDR3 runs to 15 residues. V shed 5 bases, J shed 6 bases, and the junction held 11 bases outside the gene matches. Germline V lookup: CDR1 SGHAT, CDR2 FQNNGV. Peripheral blood was drawn, 7.5 to 10 milliliters per donor. This specimen belongs to a study of blood T cells in healthy people across ages. The study's findings and limits: Strong correlation linked observed beta diversity and percent naive T cells. As age increased, TCR beta diversity per million T cells fell in a roughly linear fashion.

Next came a second PCR, run for about 7 to 11 cycles, which used a sample-barcoded 5' primer along with a J-beta primer mix. TCRdb re-analysed the 5' RACE reads in MiXCR, keeping a single row per CDR3 protein. Among some 860,000 distinct CDR3 sequences, approximately 53% were seen once, and the ten largest hold 25% to 30%. Sequencing was performed on blood. The gene calls are TRBV11-2 and TRBJ2-7; TRBD2 matches at 9 bases. The sequence was collected from a man in his forties or fifties in good health. CDR3 coding DNA: TGTGCCAGCAGCCGATCCGCGGGGGGGCAGGGCGAGCAGTACTTC. Its translation: CASSRSAGGQGEQYF. The variable domain in full, completed from reference TRBV11-2 and TRBJ2-7, reads EAGVAQSPRYKIIEKRQSVAFWCNPISGHATLYWYQQILGQGPKLLIQFQNNGVVDDSQLPKDRFSAERLKGVDSTLKIQPAKLEDSAVYLCASSRSAGGQGEQYFGPGTRLTVT.